This TCR beta chain comes out of a study of graft-versus-host responses after intestinal transplantation (dated by TCRdb to the early 2020s). Context from the whole study: Recipients received multivisceral, liver-intestinal, or isolated intestinal transplants. All recipients received anti-thymocyte globulin induction followed by maintenance tacrolimus and steroids for around three years. After intestinal transplantation, graft-versus-host and host-versus-graft alloreactive T cell clones were followed in the graft, circulation and bone marrow using bulk TCR-beta CDR3 sequencing. To identify alloreactive clones, pre-transplant mixed lymphocyte reaction products were sequenced and compared with unstimulated pre-transplant donor and recipient T cells. The cohort enrolled some 24 intestinal transplant recipients, one of whom was a retransplant, and 3 patients without pretransplant specimens were excluded. Donor T cell macrochimerism was defined as a peak of at least 4% donor T cells among recipient peripheral blood mononuclear cells. Samples from a few later patients were sequenced in-house on an Illumina MiSeq with MiXCR processing rather than by the commercial service. What the study reported, not specific to this receptor: The conclusions were limited by the relatively low number and heterogeneity of the intestinal transplant patients. GvH clones were detected in recipient bone marrow, and some appeared earlier in ileal mucosa or blood, consistent with an intestinal mucosal origin. In the allografts of patients with donor T cell macrochimerism, GvH to HvG T cell clonal ratios were high. Peak levels of circulating GvH clones were associated with declines in HvG clones early after transplant.

The intended sense of this specimen's time point label: cells obtained before transplantation from donor or recipient. CD3+CD4+ and CD3+CD8+ populations were FACS-sorted from unstimulated pre-transplant donor and recipient cells taken from spleen or lymph nodes. Library preparation used the immunoSEQ multiplex PCR assay. For most patients, genomic DNA was isolated with the Qiagen DNeasy Blood and Tissue Kit and sent frozen to Adaptive Biotechnologies for TCR sequencing. Adaptive Biotechnologies carried out high-throughput TCR-beta CDR3 sequencing of genomic DNA for most patients. The original methods were these. Adaptive's ImmunoSEQ software was the source of the TCR sequencing data for 15 to 20 patients, while a few other patients were processed with MiXCR and VDJtools. To correct CD4 versus CD8 sorting errors, sequences present in both subsets at a frequency ratio below 5:1 were removed. CDR3 nucleotide sequences shared between donor and recipient were removed because the origin of such sequences could not be assigned. Alloreactive clones required at least 2-fold expansion over unstimulated cells and minimum CFSE-low frequency of 0.002% (template counts) or 0.001% (read counts). Clones were considered mappable if detected in sequenced pre-transplant spleen, lymph node, or MLR CFSE-low populations of the donor or recipient. Cumulative frequency of alloreactive clones was calculated as a percentage of all sequences weighted by copy number. TCRdb re-hosts the immuneACCESS table, in-frame sequences only. Its copies lack some clones; in the studies checked, an unresolved V gene accounts for under half of them, and the cause for the rest is not known. The DNA was the basis for D and trimming; V, J and clone size are from that table. The sample table shows 60,000 to 75,000 clones, and roughly 90% are seen once. The ten largest account for 2.5% of the sample.

The junction shows trimming of 6 bases on V and 0 bases on J, and the gene matches do not reach 5 bases of it. Based on the germline V gene, the CDR1 and CDR2 sequences are MDHEN and SYDVKM. The CDR3 holds 16 amino acids from the cysteine to the phenylalanine. The retained sequence is limited to the CDR3, 48 bases, with the frame set at the first base. Remarks on this clone: Its target antigen remains unknown. No quality values exist for individual bases; no much larger clone is one base distant.

The TCR sequence derives from a human donor who received an intestinal transplant. The rearranged segments are TRBV28 and TRBJ2-3, with 11 bases matching TRBD2. The specimen was unstimulated CD8+ T cells sorted from spleen or lymph node cells, collected before intestinal transplant. At the DNA level, the sequence is TGTGCCAGCAGACTAGCGGGAGACTCTAGCACAGATACGCAGTATTTT. This is translated as CASRLAGDSSTDTQYF.